The 9 T cell receptor beta chains presented below share a single source sample, sequenced in a study of cytomegalovirus exposure and HLA in healthy donors listed by TCRdb under 2017. Receptor amplification or capture employed the immunoSEQ multiplex PCR assay. A mixture of 60 forward primers for TCR Vbeta segments and 13 reverse primers for TCR Jbeta segments was used in the multiplex PCR. TCRdb holds this immuneACCESS table with in-frame rearrangements only. Some clones are missing; in checked studies, unresolved V genes explain under half, and the rest has no known cause. Here the sample has about 140,000 clones; around 75% occur a single time. 1.5% to 2% of the sample rests with the top ten. The sample taken for sequencing was PBMCs. These receptors were taken from a woman between 25 and 40 years old in good health and CMV-seronegative.

The J gene is TRBJ2-5, the V gene TRBV7-3; the D gene is possibly TRBD2 (6 bases). Germline lookup yields CDR1 SGHTA and CDR2 FQGTGA. The CDR3 runs 12 residues. Trimming cost V 5 bases and J 7 bases, with 11 bases left between them. Written as DNA, the CDR3 is TGTGCCAGCAGCCTCTTCGGGGGGACCCAGTACTTC. Translating gives CASSLFGGTQYF.

The rearrangement joins TRBV7-2 to TRBJ2-7; 10 nucleotides match TRBD2. J gave up 4 bases and V 6 bases, and 12 bases lay outside the gene matches. Germline assignment: CDR1 SGHTA and CDR2 FQGNSA. The CDR3 runs to 16 residues. The CDR3 coding sequence is TGTGCCAGCAGTCGAGCCGGGGCTAGCGGGAGTTACGAGCAGTACTTC. Its translation: CASSRAGASGSYEQYF.

The gene calls are TRBV6-6 and TRBJ1-4, with unresolved D. The V end was cut by 0 bases, the J end by 10 bases, with 12 bases between. In germline, CDR1 is MNHNY, CDR2 SVGAGI (reference sequence). This CDR3 spans 14 amino acids. In DNA form, the CDR3 reads TGTGCCAGCAGTTACTCGACGGGTTTGGGAAAACTGTTTTTT. This gives the protein CASSYSTGLGKLFF.

The chain joins TRBV6-1 to TRBJ1-1, with no clear D. Germline CDR1 reads MNHNS; CDR2 reads SASEGT. Trimming shortened V by 4 bases and J by 0 bases, and 6 bases separated the two germline ends. CDR3 size: 13 residues. The CDR3 DNA follows: TGTGCCAGCAGTGTTCTTCTGAACACTGAAGCTTTCTTT. It yields the protein CASSVLLNTEAFF.

This clone was seen a handful of times. The chain uses TRBV7-8 and TRBJ1-2; 7 bases fit TRBD1. The junction had 9 bases not matched to a gene; V was cut back by 5 bases and J by 3 bases. The CDR3 has 15 amino acids. Per germline, CDR1 SGHVS and CDR2 FQNEAQ. The CDR3 DNA sequence: TGTGCCAGCAGCCTAAGGGGACAGAATCACTATGGCTACACCTTC. It encodes CASSLRGQNHYGYTF.

This chain uses TRBV19 with TRBJ2-5, with D possibly TRBD2 on 7 matching bases. The V end lost 3 bases, the J end lost 5 bases, and 13 bases lay between the germline ends. CDR3 size: 14 residues. Germline V CDR1 and CDR2: LNHDA, SQIVND (reference sequence). This CDR3 reads CASSISGGLETQYF. CDR3 DNA sequence: TGTGCCAGTAGTATTTCGGGGGGCTTGGAGACCCAGTACTTC.

This clone was picked up a small number of times. This chain joins TRBV9 and TRBJ1-2; D is unclear. Germline CDR1 SGDLS, CDR2 YYNGEE. The CDR3 covers 15 residues. V was shortened by 2 bases and J by 0 bases, with 11 bases between the two germline ends. CDR3 sequence reads: CASSVLQEANYGYTF. DNA for the CDR3: TGTGCCAGCAGCGTTCTCCAGGAAGCTAACTATGGCTACACCTTC.

The DNA of the CDR3 is TGTGCCAGCCTCGGAGGAGGCAATCAGCCCCAGCATTTT. Its protein product is CASLGGGNQPQHF. V is TRBV28 and J is TRBJ1-5; D not resolved. CDR1 MDHEN and CDR2 SYDVKM come from the germline V gene. CDR3 length: 13 amino acids. V was shortened by 8 bases and J by 2 bases, with 10 bases between the two germline ends.

This chain joins TRBV2 and TRBJ2-2, with TRBD1 matching 7 bases. V dropped 6 bases and J dropped 3; count of bases not matched to a gene: 7. Per germline, CDR1 SNHLY and CDR2 FYNNEI. This CDR3 contains 15 residues. The CDR3 here is CASRIDRADTGELFF. For the CDR3, the DNA is TGTGCCAGCAGGATCGACAGGGCTGACACCGGGGAGCTGTTTTTT.